These 30 T cell receptor beta chains came from one sample sequenced in a study of T cell repertoires and Cas9 in healthy adults. TCRdb keeps only in-frame clones here, not all; method: immunoSEQ multiplex PCR. This table holds more than 13,000 clones, about nine tenths found once. The sample comprised Tregs (CD4+, CD25+, CD127-, CD137-, CD154-) from PBMCs; culture status not recorded. These receptors originate from a human donor in good health.

This clone came up once. The rearrangement links TRBV7-8 to TRBJ1-2, with 9 positions matching TRBD1. This CDR3 is 13 amino acids long. The germline V gene encodes CDR1 SGHVS and CDR2 FQNEAQ. Trimming cost V 5 bases and J 7 bases; bases outside gene matches: 5. CDR3 nucleotides: TGTGCCAGCAGCCGTGACAGGGGGTCTGGCTACACCTTC. This translates into CASSRDRGSGYTF.

This chain connects TRBV7-2 to TRBJ1-5; unclear D gene. The CDR3 sequence is 16 residues long. Germline V gene lookup returns CDR1 SGHTA and CDR2 FQGNSA. V was shortened by 4 bases and J by 2 bases, with 15 bases between the two germline ends. CDR3 residues: CASSWEGSGGNQPQHF. The DNA of the CDR3 is TGTGCCAGCAGCTGGGAGGGTTCAGGAGGCAATCAGCCCCAGCATTTT.

The chain employs TRBV29-1 and TRBJ2-3; D possibly corresponds to TRBD2 (5 bases). V was shortened by 4 bases and J by 2 bases, with 10 bases between the two germline ends. This CDR3 contains 13 residues. In germline, CDR1 is SQVTM, CDR2 ANQGSEA. The CDR3 region has the DNA TGCAGCGTTGTGGAGGATTCCACAGATACGCAGTATTTT. Translating gives CSVVEDSTDTQYF.

The gene calls are TRBV19 and TRBJ1-1; no definite D call. The germline V gene encodes CDR1 LNHDA and CDR2 SQIVND (reference sequence). V dropped 3 bases and J dropped 5 bases, with 16 bases sitting between them. There are 15 residues in the CDR3. The CDR3 sequence: CASSMGVRPQTEAFF. Written as DNA, the CDR3 is TGTGCCAGTAGTATGGGTGTCCGACCCCAGACTGAAGCTTTCTTT. The full variable domain, rest sourced from reference TRBV19 and TRBJ1-1, is DGGITQSPKYLFRKEGQNVTLSCEQNLNHDAMYWYRQDPGQGLRLIYYSQIVNDFQKGDIAEGYSVSREKKESFPLTVTSAQKNPTAFYLCASSMGVRPQTEAFFGQGTRLTVV.

This chain connects TRBV28 to TRBJ2-2; the D gene is possibly TRBD2 (6 bases). This CDR3 is 18 amino acids long. Germline CDR1 MDHEN, CDR2 SYDVKM. Trimming shortened V by 4 bases and J by 4 bases, and 22 bases separated the two germline ends. The CDR3: CASSSAWTEGEGTGELFF. The DNA of the CDR3 is TGTGCCAGCAGTTCCGCCTGGACGGAGGGCGAAGGCACCGGGGAGCTGTTTTTT. Full variable domain (missing parts from reference TRBV28 and TRBJ2-2): DVKVTQSSRYLVKRTGEKVFLECVQDMDHENMFWYRQDPGLGLRLIYFSYDVKMKEKGDIPEGYSVSREKKERFSLILESASTNQTSMYLCASSSAWTEGEGTGELFFGEGSRLTVL.

The chain has TRBV11-3 and TRBJ1-1; maybe TRBD1 (5 bases). V gave up 5 bases and J gave up 4 bases, with 17 bases separating them. This CDR3 is built from 15 residues. Germline values: CDR1 SGHNT, CDR2 YENEEA. For the CDR3, the DNA is TGTGCCAGCAGCACTCCCGCCAGGGCGGGCACTGAAGCTTTCTTT. Its translation: CASSTPARAGTEAFF.

The chain couples TRBV5-1 to TRBJ2-1, with 7 bases aligning to TRBD1. This CDR3 has 15 residues. The V gene's germline CDR1 is SGHRS and CDR2 YFSETQ. V lost 4 bases, J lost 6 bases, and 10 bases stayed unmatched. CDR3 loop: CASSQTDRRINEQFF. CDR3 DNA sequence: TGCGCCAGCAGCCAAACGGACAGGAGGATCAATGAGCAGTTCTTC.

The gene calls are TRBV19 and TRBJ1-1, with no clear D. Germline lookup yields CDR1 LNHDA and CDR2 SQIVND (reference sequence). V lost 2 bases to trimming and J lost 1 base, with 5 bases between them. The CDR3 runs to 13 residues. The CDR3 DNA reads as TGTGCCAGTAGTATATCACGGAACACTGAAGCTTTCTTT. It translates to CASSISRNTEAFF.

The CDR3 DNA reads as TGTGCCAGTAGTAGAGTCATTAGCGGCTCCTACAATGAGCAGTTCTTC. Translation: CASSRVISGSYNEQFF. V gene TRBV19 combines with J gene TRBJ2-1; TRBD2 is a possible D gene (6 bases). The CDR3 has 16 amino acids. CDR1 is LNHDA, CDR2 SQIVND, per germline (reference sequence). Trimming pared 4 bases from V and 0 bases from J, leaving 13 bases between.

CDR3 residues: CASSGGLAGGTDTQYF. CDR3 nucleotide sequence: TGTGCCAGCAGTGGGGGACTAGCGGGGGGCACAGATACGCAGTATTTT. The rearrangement uses TRBV6-1 and TRBJ2-3; 14 positions match TRBD2. With V trimmed by 4 bases and J by 1 base, 1 base remained unmatched. The CDR3 is 16 amino acids. Per the germline V gene, CDR1 is MNHNS and CDR2 is SASEGT.

This rearrangement joins TRBV14 to TRBJ1-2; TRBD1 aligns across 7 bases. This CDR3 has 15 amino acids. The trim removed 5 bases at V and 4 bases at J, leaving 10 bases unmatched. The V gene's germline CDR1 is SGHDN and CDR2 FVKESK. The DNA for the CDR3 is TGTGCCAGCAGCGTCTTCCAGGGGGGGTCCTATGGCTACACCTTC. This encodes CASSVFQGGSYGYTF.

The V gene is TRBV7-2, the J gene TRBJ1-2; 9 nucleotides match TRBD1. This CDR3 has 14 residues. Germline V CDR1 and CDR2: SGHTA, FQGNSA. V lost 5 bases to trimming and J lost 2 bases; unmatched junction nucleotides: 3. The CDR3 loop is CASSSGQGNYGYTF. The CDR3 DNA reads TGTGCCAGCAGCAGTGGACAGGGGAACTATGGCTACACCTTC.

V usage is TRBV5-4 and J usage is TRBJ2-2, with unresolved D. The germline CDR1 and CDR2 sequences are SGHNT and YYREEE (reference sequence). Trimming left V 0 bases short and J 1 base short, with 4 bases between. The length of the CDR3 is 14 residues. The CDR3 is CASSLDWNTGELFF. CDR3 in DNA: TGTGCCAGCAGCTTGGACTGGAACACCGGGGAGCTGTTTTTT.

This clone was observed once. This chain connects TRBV6-5 to TRBJ2-7; 7 nucleotides agree with TRBD1. V lost 10 bases and J lost 3; bases outside the gene matches: 15. This CDR3 has 15 amino acids. In germline, CDR1 is MNHEY, CDR2 SVGAGI. The CDR3 here is CATSKGAPTIYEQYF. The CDR3 coding sequence is TGTGCCACCTCTAAGGGGGCTCCCACAATCTACGAGCAGTACTTC.

The V gene is TRBV2, the J gene TRBJ2-1; TRBD2 might be the D (5 bases). The germline gives CDR1 SNHLY, CDR2 FYNNEI. CDR3 length: 18 residues. With 6 bases removed from V and 2 bases from J, the gap between germline ends came to 23 bases. The CDR3 here is CASSSRVFWETAYNEQFF. DNA for the CDR3: TGTGCCAGCAGCAGTAGAGTGTTCTGGGAGACTGCCTACAATGAGCAGTTCTTC.

A remark on this clone: Other DNA sequences from this sample encode an identical CDR3 as well. This chain connects TRBV6-4 to TRBJ2-1, with TRBD2 matching over 8 bases. The J segment lost 7 bases and the V segment lost 9 bases, leaving 11 bases of the junction unmatched. Germline CDR1 MRHNA, CDR2 SNTAGT. The CDR3 runs to 14 residues. The CDR3 sequence: CASSRGGLGNEQFF. The CDR3 DNA follows: TGTGCCAGTTCCCGGGGGGGCCTAGGGAATGAGCAGTTCTTC.

The rearrangement uses TRBV11-1 and TRBJ2-2; D possibly corresponds to TRBD2 (6 bases). V was cut by 6 bases and J by 5 bases, with 16 bases left in between. Germline CDR1 SGHAT, CDR2 FQDESV (reference sequence). The CDR3 covers 15 residues. CDR3 coding DNA: TGTGCCAGCAGATTTGGGACTTTTTCTACCGGGGAGCTGTTTTTT. Amino acid sequence: CASRFGTFSTGELFF.

This clone was observed once. The V and J genes are TRBV5-6 and TRBJ1-4; TRBD1 is a possible D gene (5 bases). The germline V gene has CDR1 SGHDT and CDR2 YYEEEE. This CDR3 has 17 amino acids. Between the trimmed V and J ends, which lost 4 bases and 5 bases, there was a span of 21 bases. This CDR3 reads CASSRIGQGGFNEKLFF. In DNA form, the CDR3 reads TGTGCCAGCAGCCGAATCGGTCAGGGCGGTTTCAATGAAAAACTGTTTTTT.

Here the CDR3 reads CASSLAASRGSLYF. The CDR3 bases are TGTGCCAGCAGCTTAGCGGCATCCAGGGGGAGTCTGTACTTC. V is TRBV7-9 and J is TRBJ2-7, with 7 bases identical to TRBD1. Germline values: CDR1 SEHNR, CDR2 FQNEAQ (reference sequence). V dropped 0 bases and J dropped 12; count of bases not matched to a gene: 11. CDR3 length: 14 amino acids.

V gene TRBV7-2 combines with J gene TRBJ1-4; D perhaps matches TRBD1 (5 bases). Germline values: CDR1 SGHTA, CDR2 FQGNSA. The V end lost 2 bases, the J end lost 3 bases, and 13 bases lay between the germline ends. The CDR3 runs to 16 residues. In nucleotides, the CDR3 is TGTGCCAGCAGCTTAAAAAGGGGAGGTGCTAATGAAAAACTGTTTTTT. Protein: CASSLKRGGANEKLFF.

This clone showed up just once. The chain links TRBV6-5 to TRBJ2-3; 8 bases are a match to TRBD2. The CDR3 runs to 16 residues. Looked up from germline, CDR1 is MNHEY and CDR2 is SVGAGI. V lost 1 base to trimming and J lost 3 bases; unmatched junction nucleotides: 6. CDR3: CASSYLGRGATDTQYF. CDR3 DNA: TGTGCCAGCAGTTACTTAGGGCGGGGGGCGACAGATACGCAGTATTTT.

The chain couples TRBV5-1 to TRBJ2-7, with 7 nucleotides matching TRBD1. V dropped 0 bases and J dropped 3; count of bases not matched to a gene: 15. Per the germline V gene, CDR1 is SGHRS and CDR2 is YFSETQ. The CDR3 extends over 18 amino acids. In nucleotides, the CDR3 is TGCGCCAGCAGCTTGGCCGGGGCGACAGGGACCTCTAACTACGAGCAGTACTTC. This encodes CASSLAGATGTSNYEQYF.

The chain couples TRBV30 to TRBJ1-5, with TRBD1 matching 7 bases. Germline values: CDR1 GTSNPN, CDR2 SVGIG (reference sequence). V gave up 3 bases and J gave up 3 bases; unmatched junction bases: 5. This CDR3 has 14 residues. CDR3 residues: CAWRHTGANQPQHF. The CDR3 nucleotides read TGTGCCTGGAGACATACAGGGGCCAATCAGCCCCAGCATTTT. The entire variable domain, with the rest obtained from reference TRBV30 and TRBJ1-5, is as follows: SQTIHQWPATLVQPVGSPLSLECTVEGTSNPNLYWYRQAAGRGLQLLFYSVGIGQISSEVPQNLSASRPQDRQFILSSKKLLLSDSGFYLCAWRHTGANQPQHFGDGTRLSIL.

This clone was counted a few times. The J gene is TRBJ2-3, the V gene TRBV6-1; TRBD1 or TRBD2 may be the D gene (5 bases each). V shed 6 bases and J shed 8 bases, with 12 bases lying between them. The CDR3 is made up of 12 amino acids. The V gene's germline CDR1 is MNHNS and CDR2 SASEGT. The CDR3, as DNA: TGTGCCAGCAGAATCGGGACGGTTACGCAGTATTTT. Translated, it gives CASRIGTVTQYF.

This chain uses TRBV5-1 with TRBJ1-4, with 9 bases fitting TRBD1. With 0 bases clipped from V and 2 bases from J, the junction kept 8 bases outside the gene matches. The germline V gene encodes CDR1 SGHRS and CDR2 YFSETQ. The CDR3 runs 18 residues. Written as DNA, the CDR3 is TGCGCCAGCAGCTTGGTAGGCTCCGGGACAGGGACTAATGAAAAACTGTTTTTT. Protein sequence: CASSLVGSGTGTNEKLFF. Combining the CDR3 with reference TRBV5-1 and TRBJ1-4 gives the whole variable domain KAGVTQTPRYLIKTRGQQVTLSCSPISGHRSVSWYQQTPGQGLQFLFEYFSETQRNKGNFPGRFSGRQFSNSRSEMNVSTLELGDSALYLCASSLVGSGTGTNEKLFFGSGTQLSVL.

The chain uses TRBV10-3 and TRBJ2-5; D may be TRBD2 (7 bases). This CDR3 comprises 16 residues. Trimming stripped 4 bases from V and 2 bases from J, with 17 bases between. CDR1 is ENHRY and CDR2 is SYGVKD in the germline V gene. CDR3 in amino acids: CAISATWGGAQETQYF. The CDR3 DNA sequence: TGTGCCATCAGTGCGACTTGGGGGGGCGCTCAAGAGACCCAGTACTTC.

The rearrangement links TRBV10-3 to TRBJ1-3; 7 bases line up with TRBD1. CDR3 size: 19 residues. Germline CDR1 ENHRY, CDR2 SYGVKD. Unmatched junction bases numbered 19, after V lost 6 bases and J lost 2 bases. This CDR3 reads CAIRGPNAHQGDTGNTIYF. In DNA form, the CDR3 reads TGTGCCATCAGGGGGCCCAACGCCCACCAGGGGGACACTGGAAACACCATATATTTT.

The CDR3 DNA reads as TGTGCCTCCGGGGGCATTTCACCCCTCCACTTT. Translating it yields CASGGISPLHF. The V call is TRBV10-3, the J call TRBJ1-6, with a tentative D call TRBD1 (6 bases). V was trimmed by 11 bases and J by 9 bases, leaving 11 bases between them. Per the germline V gene, CDR1 is ENHRY and CDR2 is SYGVKD. The CDR3 consists of 11 residues.

V usage is TRBV5-4 and J usage is TRBJ1-2; 8 bases fit TRBD1. Germline V gives CDR1 SGHNT, CDR2 YYREEE (reference sequence). V shed 2 bases and J 3 bases; nucleotides not matched to a gene: 6. This CDR3 is built from 15 residues. The CDR3 spells CASSFSSGGDYGYTF. As DNA, the CDR3 is TGTGCCAGCAGCTTTTCCTCAGGGGGCGACTATGGCTACACCTTC.

V and J are TRBV2 and TRBJ2-5; maybe TRBD2 (6 bases). The CDR3 runs 16 residues. Germline V gives CDR1 SNHLY, CDR2 FYNNEI. V shed 4 bases and J shed 5 bases, with 20 bases lying between them. CDR3 nucleotides: TGTGCCAGCAGTGGGACTATCCCCCCCTCGGGGGAGACCCAGTACTTC. Its translation is CASSGTIPPSGETQYF.